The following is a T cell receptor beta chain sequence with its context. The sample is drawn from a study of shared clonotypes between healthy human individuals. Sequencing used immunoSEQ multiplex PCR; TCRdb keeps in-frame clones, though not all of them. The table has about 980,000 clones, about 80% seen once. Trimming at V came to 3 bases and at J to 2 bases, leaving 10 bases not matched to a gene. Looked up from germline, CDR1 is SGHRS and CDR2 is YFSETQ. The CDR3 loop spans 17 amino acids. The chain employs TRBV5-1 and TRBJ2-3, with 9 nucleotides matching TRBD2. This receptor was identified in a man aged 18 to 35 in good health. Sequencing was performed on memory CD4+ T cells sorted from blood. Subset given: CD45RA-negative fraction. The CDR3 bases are TGCGCCAGCAGCTGGGGGACTAGCACCCACCTCACAGATACGCAGTATTTT. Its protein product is CASSWGTSTHLTDTQYF.